A single sample gave rise to the 25 T cell receptor beta chains below, sequenced in a study of identical twins (TCRdb year 2016). The protocol used for the library was 5' RACE. TCRdb records Illumina HiSeq 2000 as the sequencer. The public reads were quality trimmed at Q25 with fastp and then assembled into clones with MiXCR by TCRdb, keeping productive beta chains. One record per CDR3 amino acid sequence lists the most common genes and DNA. The sample table contains 700,000 to 950,000 distinct CDR3 sequences; only one count was recorded for roughly 12% of them. Of the sample, under 2% falls within the top ten clones. The sample was also reused in another study, on yellow fever vaccine responses in identical twins.

Sequencing was done on a sample of PBMCs. The receptors shown here come from a woman aged 18 to 35 in good health.

The chain is built from TRBV7-3 and TRBJ2-2; 15 bases match TRBD2. The CDR3 is made up of 20 amino acids. After removal of 2 bases from V and 1 base from J, the junction contained 8 bases not matched to a gene. Germline CDR1 and CDR2: SGHTA and FQGTGA. CDR3 sequence: CASSLRTSGRGSLNTGELFF. As DNA, the CDR3 is TGTGCCAGCAGCTTACGGACTAGCGGGAGGGGGTCTTTGAACACCGGGGAGCTGTTTTTT.

This clonotype was seen only a few times. The chain employs TRBV5-1 and TRBJ2-2; D is possibly TRBD2 (5 bases). The V gene's germline CDR1 is SGHRS and CDR2 YFSETQ. Deletions cut 1 base from V and 0 bases from J, with 10 bases between. The CDR3 extends over 16 amino acids. CDR3 sequence reads: CASSLRTGSNTGELFF. DNA for the CDR3: TGCGCCAGCAGCTTGAGGACTGGGTCGAACACCGGGGAGCTGTTTTTT. Combining the CDR3 with reference TRBV5-1 and TRBJ2-2 gives the whole variable domain KAGVTQTPRYLIKTRGQQVTLSCSPISGHRSVSWYQQTPGQGLQFLFEYFSETQRNKGNFPGRFSGRQFSNSRSEMNVSTLELGDSALYLCASSLRTGSNTGELFFGEGSRLTVL.

The CDR3 here is CASRGKTGLVQFF. The CDR3 coding sequence is TGTGCCAGCAGGGGGAAAACAGGGTTAGTGCAGTTCTTC. The V gene is TRBV25-1, the J gene TRBJ2-1; D possibly corresponds to TRBD1 (6 bases). Germline V gives CDR1 MGHDK, CDR2 SYGVNS. Between the trimmed V and J ends, which lost 6 bases and 12 bases, there was a span of 18 bases. The CDR3 spans 13 residues.

The chain recombines TRBV5-5 with TRBJ1-4; 8 nucleotides align to TRBD1. CDR3 length: 15 residues. From germline, CDR1 is SGHKS and CDR2 YYEKEE (reference sequence). Trimming removed 2 bases from V and 8 bases from J; junction bases left unmatched: 8. The CDR3: CASSLLGQALEKLFF. DNA of the CDR3: TGTGCCAGCAGCTTATTGGGACAGGCGTTGGAAAAACTGTTTTTT.

The chain combines TRBV2 with TRBJ2-1; D perhaps matches TRBD2 (5 bases). Deletions cut 6 bases from V and 9 bases from J, with 18 bases between. Germline V gives CDR1 SNHLY, CDR2 FYNNEI. The CDR3 spans 14 residues. CDR3 in amino acids: CASRGRLEFSEQFF. Here the CDR3 DNA reads TGTGCCAGCAGAGGGAGACTGGAGTTCAGTGAGCAGTTCTTC.

Only a few counts were recorded for this clonotype. V and J are TRBV5-8 and TRBJ2-7; a possible D gene is TRBD1 (6 bases). The CDR3 spans 17 residues. V was clipped by 7 bases and J by 5 bases, with 28 bases between them. CDR1 is SGHTS and CDR2 is YDEGEE in the germline V gene. The CDR3 loop reads CASSDFGGPLLLDEQYF. The CDR3 DNA reads as TGTGCCAGCTCGGATTTTGGGGGCCCCCTTCTCCTAGACGAGCAGTACTTC. Full variable domain (outside the CDR3, taken from reference TRBV5-8 and TRBJ2-7): EAGVTQSPTHLIKTRGQQATLRCSPISGHTSVYWYQQALGLGLQFLLWYDEGEERNRGNFPPRFSGRQFPNYSSELNVNALELEDSALYLCASSDFGGPLLLDEQYFGPGTRLTVT.

In this sample, this clonotype turned up a few times. The chain uses TRBV6-5 and TRBJ2-1; D ambiguous. The CDR3 has 11 residues. V lost 7 bases, J lost 16 bases, and 17 bases lay in between. CDR1 is MNHEY, CDR2 SVGAGI, per germline. The CDR3 here is CASTEVFGYFF. The CDR3 DNA reads as TGTGCCAGCACCGAAGTTTTTGGGTATTTCTTC.

There are many counts of this clonotype. This chain links TRBV2 with TRBJ1-5, with 8 bases aligning to TRBD1. CDR3 size: 12 residues. The trim removed 6 bases at V and 8 bases at J, leaving 3 bases unmatched. Germline-derived CDR1 and CDR2 are SNHLY and FYNNEI. CDR3 bases: TGTGCCAGCAGAGAGGGACAGGAGCCCCAGCATTTT. Translating it yields CASREGQEPQHF.

The V call is TRBV20-1, the J call TRBJ1-4; TRBD1 agrees at 9 bases. The ends lost 0 bases at V and 6 bases at J; junction bases unmatched: 8. Germline CDR1 reads DFQATT; CDR2 reads SNEGSKA (reference sequence). CDR3 length: 16 residues. This CDR3 is CSARDLRGQGYEKLFF. The CDR3, as DNA: TGCAGTGCTAGAGATCTACGGGGACAGGGATATGAAAAACTGTTTTTT.

This clonotype turned up a few times. The chain combines TRBV12-3 or TRBV12-4 with TRBJ2-5; D remains unclear. The CDR3 totals 13 residues. V lost 3 bases and J 5 bases, leaving 10 bases between the germline ends. CDR3 in DNA: TGTGCCAGCAGTTTTGTAGGGCCTGAGACCCAGTACTTC. Protein product: CASSFVGPETQYF.

The table lists this clonotype with a few counts. V usage is TRBV2 and J usage is TRBJ1-3; unclear D gene. The V and J ends lost 1 base and 4 bases respectively, with 8 bases between them. The CDR3 runs 14 residues. Per the germline V gene, CDR1 is SNHLY and CDR2 is FYNNEI. The CDR3 loop is CASSEVSEGNTIYF. The DNA of the CDR3 is TGTGCCAGCAGTGAAGTGTCGGAAGGAAACACCATATATTTT.

V is TRBV5-1 and J is TRBJ2-3; D possibly corresponds to TRBD2 (6 bases). Trimming removed 2 bases at V and 1 base at J, with 14 bases between. This CDR3 region has 16 residues. In germline, CDR1 is SGHRS, CDR2 YFSETQ. This CDR3 is CASSFYSGTGTDTQYF. Here the CDR3 DNA reads TGCGCCAGCAGCTTTTACTCCGGGACTGGCACAGATACGCAGTATTTT. Drawing the rest from reference TRBV5-1 and TRBJ2-3, the complete variable domain is KAGVTQTPRYLIKTRGQQVTLSCSPISGHRSVSWYQQTPGQGLQFLFEYFSETQRNKGNFPGRFSGRQFSNSRSEMNVSTLELGDSALYLCASSFYSGTGTDTQYFGPGTRLTVL.

This chain uses TRBV5-1 with TRBJ1-2, with a tentative D call TRBD1 (5 bases). Trimming shortened V by 0 bases and J by 0 bases, and 6 bases separated the two germline ends. This CDR3 is 14 amino acids long. Germline-derived CDR1 and CDR2 are SGHRS and YFSETQ. The CDR3 bases are TGCGCCAGCAGCTTGGCGGGACCTAACTATGGCTACACCTTC. It yields the protein CASSLAGPNYGYTF.

The CDR3 loop is CATSPGYGLSNYEQYV. CDR3 DNA: TGTGCCACCAGCCCAGGGTACGGCCTCAGCAACTACGAGCAGTACGTC. The V gene is TRBV15, the J gene TRBJ2-7; possible D gene TRBD1, 5 bases. Between the trimmed V and J ends, which lost 5 bases and 3 bases, there was a span of 20 bases. CDR3 length equals 16 residues. The V gene's germline CDR1 is LNHNV and CDR2 YYDKDF (reference sequence).

A remark on this clonotype: This may stem from a read error, because a much larger clone lies one nucleotide away. Given the absence of the conserved phenylalanine or tryptophan at the CDR3 end, a read error is likely. The rearrangement joins TRBV12-3 or TRBV12-4 to TRBJ2-1; 8 nucleotides align to TRBD1. The CDR3 contains 15 residues. V lost 2 bases, J lost 3 bases, and 3 bases stayed unmatched. In nucleotides, the CDR3 is TGTGCCAGCAGTTTACAGGGGGCGGGCTACAATGAGCAGTTCCTC. It is translated as CASSLQGAGYNEQFL.

V gene TRBV6-1 combines with J gene TRBJ2-7; no reliable D call. The V end was cut by 6 bases, the J end by 0 bases, with 6 bases between. CDR3 size: 12 residues. Germline V CDR1 and CDR2: MNHNS, SASEGT. CDR3 DNA sequence: TGTGCCAGCAGGGCGAACTCCTACGAGCAGTACGTC. It specifies CASRANSYEQYV.

This sequence joins TRBV6-2 or TRBV6-3 and TRBJ2-4; 8 nucleotides match TRBD1. The CDR3 has 20 residues. Germline-derived CDR1 and CDR2 are MNHEY and SVGEGT. After removal of 0 bases from V and 0 bases from J, the junction contained 13 bases not matched to a gene. The CDR3 sequence is CASSYSIETLDRVAKNIQYF. As DNA, the CDR3 is TGTGCCAGCAGTTACTCGATCGAAACTCTGGACAGGGTAGCCAAAAACATTCAGTACTTC.

CDR3 nucleotide sequence: TGTGCCAGCAGCTCCTACGTACAAGAGACCCAGTACTTC. Its translation: CASSSYVQETQYF. The J gene is TRBJ2-5, the V gene TRBV7-7; D remains unclear. Germline V gene sequence: CDR1 SSHAT, CDR2 FNYEAQ (reference sequence). The CDR3 extends over 13 amino acids. V lost 4 bases and J 2 bases, leaving 8 bases between the germline ends.

The table lists this clonotype with a few counts. This sequence joins TRBV11-2 and TRBJ1-4; no reliable D call. CDR3 length: 13 residues. The germline gives CDR1 SGHAT, CDR2 FQNNGV. Trimming removed 0 bases from V and 11 bases from J, with 10 bases in between. This CDR3 is CASSLDITAKLFF. The CDR3 DNA is TGTGCCAGCAGCTTAGATATCACGGCGAAACTGTTTTTT. The complete variable domain, with remaining parts taken from reference TRBV11-2 and TRBJ1-4, reads EAGVAQSPRYKIIEKRQSVAFWCNPISGHATLYWYQQILGQGPKLLIQFQNNGVVDDSQLPKDRFSAERLKGVDSTLKIQPAKLEDSAVYLCASSLDITAKLFFGSGTQLSVL.

This clonotype was counted only a few times. V usage is TRBV12-3 or TRBV12-4 and J usage is TRBJ2-2, with unresolved D. V was pared by 2 bases and J by 6 bases, with 10 bases between. This CDR3 comprises 14 residues. CDR3 in DNA: TGTGCCAGCAGTTTAAGGGAAATCGCCGGGGAGCTGTTTTTT. Its translation is CASSLREIAGELFF.

This clonotype was found a few times. The J gene is TRBJ2-2, the V gene TRBV10-3, with 9 bases lining up with TRBD2. The junction had 16 bases not matched to a gene; V was cut back by 4 bases and J by 4 bases. CDR3 size: 19 residues. The germline gives CDR1 ENHRY, CDR2 SYGVKD. The CDR3 loop reads CAISARAQIAGVGTGELFF. In DNA, the CDR3 is TGTGCCATCAGTGCTCGCGCGCAGATAGCGGGAGTCGGCACCGGGGAGCTGTTTTTT.

The chain couples TRBV5-5 to TRBJ2-1, with D tentatively TRBD1 (6 bases). With 7 bases removed from V and 4 bases from J, the gap between germline ends came to 15 bases. CDR1 is SGHKS, CDR2 YYEKEE, per germline (reference sequence). The CDR3 runs to 14 residues. The CDR3 bases are TGTGCCAGCCCAGGACCGAGGGGGTACAATGAGCAGTTCTTC. Translated: CASPGPRGYNEQFF.

Ten or more counts support this clonotype. Written as DNA, the CDR3 is TGTGCCATCAAGGGGGGGCTAGCGGACAATGAGCAGTTCTTC. This translates into CAIKGGLADNEQFF. This chain links TRBV10-3 with TRBJ2-1, with a possible D match to TRBD2 (7 bases). CDR3 length equals 14 residues. Germline CDR1 and CDR2: ENHRY and SYGVKD. V was trimmed by 7 bases and J by 5 bases, leaving 15 bases between them.

The rearrangement links TRBV12-3 or TRBV12-4 to TRBJ2-2; 7 bases align to TRBD1. CDR3 length: 14 amino acids. V trimming: 2 bases; J trimming: 7 bases; junction bases outside the gene matches: 4. CDR3 DNA: TGTGCCAGCAGTTTAAGGGGGCGCGGCGGGGAGCTGTTTTTT. Amino acid sequence: CASSLRGRGGELFF.

This clonotype came up a few times. J is TRBJ2-5 and V is TRBV5-1; D gene unclear. This CDR3 comprises 13 residues. Germline CDR1 SGHRS, CDR2 YFSETQ. The ends were cut back, 3 bases at V and 0 bases at J, with 6 bases in the middle. The CDR3 is CASSYQNQETQYF. The CDR3 DNA reads as TGCGCCAGCAGCTACCAAAACCAAGAGACCCAGTACTTC.